The sequence of this TCR beta chain was determined in a study of human T cells and chemical hapten exposure. Trimming at V came to 3 bases and at J to 0 bases, leaving 13 bases not matched to a gene. This CDR3 has 18 amino acids. Germline loops: CDR1 MNHEY, CDR2 SVGAGI. Concerning this clonotype: Its antigen remains unidentified.

TCRdb fed the RACE reads into MiXCR, producing one record per CDR3 protein. The table lists about 350,000 distinct CDR3 sequences, over 5% of them singletons. Whole-study results and caveats: PT1 expanded TCR numbers tracked positively with patch test score.

Documented time point: pre-sensitization, week 0. Treatment reported: therapeutic diphenylcyclopropenone sensitization with weekly scalp DPC. Venepuncture was done earlier than the placement of each patch test. The donor pool consisted of alopecia patients aged 18 to 70 years, considered suitable for DPC. The sequences come from whole blood, collected in connection with sensitization to the hapten diphenylcyclopropenone (DPC). J is TRBJ1-2 and V is TRBV6-5; TRBD1 agrees at 7 bases. The sequence came from a young woman with alopecia areata. Some clones in this sample may be carry-over from other donors' samples. The CDR3 bases are TGTGCCAGCAGTTATCCATCCCCACAGGGGAAAGCTAACTATGGCTACACCTTC. Its translation: CASSYPSPQGKANYGYTF.